Included here is one T cell receptor (beta chain) sequence, with context. No antigen is known for it. Germline V gives CDR1 SGHRS, CDR2 YFSETQ. With V trimmed by 0 bases and J by 2 bases, 5 bases remained unmatched. The CDR3 is made up of 15 amino acids. This entry is derived from a study of cytomegalovirus exposure and HLA in healthy donors. The study's findings and limits: Later analysis identified 17,000 or so TCR beta sequences associated with HLA alleles, using a false discovery rate threshold of 0.05.

The PCR made use of 60 Vbeta and 13 Jbeta primers. Produced via immunoSEQ multiplex PCR; TCRdb's table is partial and in-frame only. The sample contains some 170,000 clones, under 85% of which appear only once. The sequence was collected from a human donor in good health. This chain joins TRBV5-1 and TRBJ2-7, with 7 nucleotides matching TRBD1. The specimen was PBMCs. The CDR3 DNA reads as TGCGCCAGCAGCTTGGAAGGGACAGCCCCCTACGAGCAGTACTTC. Translating gives CASSLEGTAPYEQYF.